A selection of T cell receptor beta chains follows, all from one sample in a study of cytomegalovirus exposure and HLA in healthy donors. Produced via immunoSEQ multiplex PCR; TCRdb's table is partial and in-frame only. The sample holds about 160,000 clones; about 80% are singletons and the top ten take about 9.5%. Sequencing was carried out using PBMCs. The receptors stem from a man younger than 35 in good health and CMV-seropositive. Each CDR3 is given with its conserved first and last residue. A D gene is named only where the DNA matches it firmly. Clone size is shown for a subset of rows, as once, few, many or a class of expanded clone.

clone size: -; D gene: -; J gene: TRBJ1-4; V gene: TRBV7-2; CDR3 protein: CASSLERGGTRGEKLFF; CDR3 DNA: TGTGCCAGCAGCTTAGAAAGGGGGGGGACCCGAGGGGAAAAACTGTTTTTT
clone size: -; D gene: -; J gene: TRBJ2-7; V gene: TRBV10-3; CDR3 protein: CAISPTGLLYEQYF; CDR3 DNA: TGTGCCATCAGTCCGACAGGACTCCTCTACGAGCAGTACTTC
clone size: few; D gene: -; J gene: TRBJ2-1; V gene: TRBV5-4; CDR3 protein: CASSLWVAFSYNEQFF; CDR3 DNA: TGTGCCAGCAGCTTATGGGTAGCGTTCTCCTACAATGAGCAGTTCTTC
clone size: -; D gene: -; J gene: TRBJ2-3; V gene: TRBV7-3; CDR3 protein: CASSSNRGTQYF; CDR3 DNA: TGTGCCAGCAGCTCGAATAGAGGTACGCAGTATTTT
clone size: -; D gene: -; J gene: TRBJ2-3; V gene: TRBV5-4; CDR3 protein: CASSLEAGPTDTQYF; CDR3 DNA: TGTGCCAGCAGCCTAGAGGCGGGACCCACAGATACGCAGTATTTT
clone size: -; D gene: -; J gene: TRBJ2-3; V gene: TRBV5-1; CDR3 protein: CASRSSRGTASTDTQYF; CDR3 DNA: TGCGCCAGCAGATCATCCCGGGGGACGGCAAGCACAGATACGCAGTATTTT
clone size: -; D gene: TRBD2; J gene: TRBJ2-1; V gene: TRBV30; CDR3 protein: CAWAPSGGADEQFF; CDR3 DNA: TGTGCCTGGGCACCTAGCGGGGGGGCCGATGAGCAGTTCTTC
clone size: -; D gene: -; J gene: TRBJ2-5; V gene: TRBV6-5; CDR3 protein: CASSGSPIQETQYF; CDR3 DNA: TGTGCCAGCTCGGGGAGTCCCATCCAAGAGACCCAGTACTTC
clone size: once; D gene: TRBD2; J gene: TRBJ2-3; V gene: TRBV4-2; CDR3 protein: CASSQGSGTTDTQYF; CDR3 DNA: TGTGCCAGCAGCCAAGGTAGCGGGACCACAGATACGCAGTATTTT
clone size: -; D gene: TRBD2; J gene: TRBJ2-7; V gene: TRBV27; CDR3 protein: CASSLTGGYEQYF; CDR3 DNA: TGTGCCAGCAGTTTGACGGGAGGCTACGAGCAGTACTTC
clone size: -; D gene: TRBD2; J gene: TRBJ2-5; V gene: TRBV7-9; CDR3 protein: CASSPESRVAGEIRTQYF; CDR3 DNA: TGTGCCAGCAGCCCCGAATCGCGAGTAGCGGGAGAGATTAGGACCCAGTACTTC
clone size: -; D gene: -; J gene: TRBJ2-6; V gene: TRBV15; CDR3 protein: CATSRDPGSGANVLTF; CDR3 DNA: TGTGCCACCAGCAGAGATCCGGGCTCTGGGGCCAACGTCCTGACTTTC
clone size: once; D gene: -; J gene: TRBJ1-2; V gene: TRBV2; CDR3 protein: CASRGGAKYGGYTF; CDR3 DNA: TGTGCCAGCAGGGGGGGGGCGAAGTACGGAGGCTACACCTTC
clone size: -; D gene: TRBD1; J gene: TRBJ2-1; V gene: TRBV7-2; CDR3 protein: CASSLVFGTGASSYNEQFF; CDR3 DNA: TGTGCCAGCAGCTTAGTGTTTGGGACAGGGGCGTCCTCCTACAATGAGCAGTTCTTC
clone size: -; D gene: TRBD2; J gene: TRBJ2-7; V gene: TRBV4-2; CDR3 protein: CASSQGGSGVNEQYF; CDR3 DNA: TGTGCCAGCAGCCAAGGCGGTAGCGGGGTGAACGAGCAGTACTTC
clone size: -; D gene: TRBD2; J gene: TRBJ2-3; V gene: TRBV4-1; CDR3 protein: CASSQGVPSGVGDTQYF; CDR3 DNA: TGCGCCAGCAGCCAAGGGGTGCCTAGCGGGGTCGGAGATACGCAGTATTTT
clone size: -; D gene: TRBD1; J gene: TRBJ2-7; V gene: TRBV6-1; CDR3 protein: CASSGRDSSYEQYF; CDR3 DNA: TGTGCCAGCAGTGGCCGGGACAGTTCCTACGAGCAGTACTTC
clone size: -; D gene: TRBD1; J gene: TRBJ1-2; V gene: TRBV5-6; CDR3 protein: CASSWRGVGRGLDGYTF; CDR3 DNA: TGTGCCAGCAGCTGGAGGGGAGTGGGCAGGGGGCTCGATGGCTACACCTTC
clone size: -; D gene: TRBD1; J gene: TRBJ2-7; V gene: TRBV5-4; CDR3 protein: CASSPDRGISYEQYF; CDR3 DNA: TGTGCCAGCAGCCCCGACAGGGGGATTTCCTACGAGCAGTACTTC
clone size: -; D gene: TRBD1; J gene: TRBJ1-5; V gene: TRBV5-5; CDR3 protein: CASSLNMGQKERYQPQHF; CDR3 DNA: TGTGCCAGCAGCTTGAATATGGGACAGAAGGAGAGGTATCAGCCCCAGCATTTT
clone size: -; D gene: -; J gene: TRBJ2-2; V gene: TRBV15; CDR3 protein: CATSRVEGPNTGELFF; CDR3 DNA: TGTGCCACCAGCAGAGTGGAGGGGCCGAACACCGGGGAGCTGTTTTTT
clone size: -; D gene: -; J gene: TRBJ2-3; V gene: TRBV19; CDR3 protein: CASSEGRWGGTDTQYF; CDR3 DNA: TGTGCCAGTAGCGAAGGGAGATGGGGTGGGACAGATACGCAGTATTTT
clone size: -; D gene: TRBD2; J gene: TRBJ2-7; V gene: TRBV6-5; CDR3 protein: CASSPGTSGRNEQYF; CDR3 DNA: TGTGCCAGCAGTCCGGGGACTAGCGGGAGGAACGAGCAGTACTTC
clone size: -; D gene: TRBD1; J gene: TRBJ2-5; V gene: TRBV10-3; CDR3 protein: CAISEPRQGGQETQYF; CDR3 DNA: TGTGCCATCAGTGAGCCTCGACAGGGGGGGCAAGAGACCCAGTACTTC
clone size: -; D gene: TRBD1; J gene: TRBJ1-4; V gene: TRBV27; CDR3 protein: CASSLGTGYEKLFF; CDR3 DNA: TGTGCCAGCAGTTTAGGGACAGGGTATGAAAAACTGTTTTTT
clone size: few; D gene: -; J gene: TRBJ1-5; V gene: TRBV5-4; CDR3 protein: CASSLFPGDPNQPQHF; CDR3 DNA: TGTGCCAGCAGCTTGTTTCCAGGGGACCCCAATCAGCCCCAGCATTTT
clone size: -; D gene: TRBD1; J gene: TRBJ2-7; V gene: TRBV15; CDR3 protein: CATSRDRMTGWAEQYF; CDR3 DNA: TGTGCCACCAGCAGAGATCGTATGACAGGGTGGGCCGAGCAGTACTTC
clone size: once; D gene: TRBD2; J gene: TRBJ2-1; V gene: TRBV5-1; CDR3 protein: CASSLAGGPRDEQFF; CDR3 DNA: TGCGCCAGCAGCTTAGCGGGAGGGCCTAGAGATGAGCAGTTCTTC
clone size: -; D gene: TRBD1; J gene: TRBJ2-7; V gene: TRBV5-1; CDR3 protein: CASSYSPGQGGHEQYF; CDR3 DNA: TGCGCCAGCAGCTATTCACCGGGACAGGGAGGCCACGAGCAGTACTTC
clone size: once; D gene: -; J gene: TRBJ1-2; V gene: TRBV7-3; CDR3 protein: CASSLKGANYGYTF; CDR3 DNA: TGTGCCAGCAGCTTAAAGGGAGCTAACTATGGCTACACCTTC
clone size: few; D gene: -; J gene: TRBJ2-7; V gene: TRBV19; CDR3 protein: CASSGQPSYEQYF; CDR3 DNA: TGTGCCAGTAGCGGACAGCCATCCTACGAGCAGTACTTC
clone size: -; D gene: -; J gene: TRBJ1-6; V gene: TRBV5-5; CDR3 protein: CASNLALRVDNSPLHF; CDR3 DNA: TGTGCCAGCAACTTGGCCCTCAGGGTAGATAATTCACCCCTCCACTTT